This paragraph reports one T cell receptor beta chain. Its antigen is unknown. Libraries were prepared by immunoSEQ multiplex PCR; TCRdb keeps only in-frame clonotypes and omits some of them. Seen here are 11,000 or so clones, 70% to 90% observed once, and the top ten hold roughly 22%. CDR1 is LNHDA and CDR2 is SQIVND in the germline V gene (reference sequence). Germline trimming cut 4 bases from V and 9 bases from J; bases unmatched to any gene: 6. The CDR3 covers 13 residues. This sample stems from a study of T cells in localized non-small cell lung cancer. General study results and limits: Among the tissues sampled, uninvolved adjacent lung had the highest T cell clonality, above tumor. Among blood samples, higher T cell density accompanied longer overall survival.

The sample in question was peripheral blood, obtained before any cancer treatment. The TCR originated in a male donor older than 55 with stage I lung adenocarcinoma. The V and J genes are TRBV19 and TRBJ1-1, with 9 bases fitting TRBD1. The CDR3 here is CASSTTGGFKAFF. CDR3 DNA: TGTGCCAGTAGTACAACAGGGGGCTTTAAAGCTTTCTTT.